A selection of T cell receptor beta chains follows, all from one sample in a study of blood T cell repertoires in COVID-19. Libraries were prepared by immunoSEQ multiplex PCR; TCRdb keeps only in-frame clonotypes and omits some of them. The sample consists of roughly 290,000 clones, around 85% of them appearing once. Sequencing used peripheral blood. These receptors were collected from a woman in her forties or fifties with active or convalescent COVID-19. Each CDR3 is given with its conserved first and last residue. The order of the fields is J gene, D gene, V gene, clone size, CDR3 DNA, CDR3 protein. The D gene is left open where the match is weak. Not all rows give a size; the values are once, few, many and, for expanded clones, a class.

>TRBJ2-1|NA|TRBV28|NA
TGTGCCAGCACCTCGAGAGGGCACTATGAGCAGTTCTTC
CASTSRGHYEQFF
>TRBJ1-4|TRBD1|TRBV5-4|NA
TGTGCCAGCAGCTTGGGGACAGGAGGGAATGAAAAACTGTTTTTT
CASSLGTGGNEKLFF
>TRBJ2-2|NA|TRBV5-6|NA
TGTGCCAGCAGCTCCCAGGGTCTCGCCGGGGAGCTGTTTTTT
CASSSQGLAGELFF
>TRBJ2-1|NA|TRBV9|NA
TGTGCCAGCAGCGAGGGGGTACTTGCGGTTACCTACAATGAGCAGTTCTTC
CASSEGVLAVTYNEQFF
>TRBJ2-1|TRBD2|TRBV4-1|NA
TGCGCCAGCAGCCAAACGGTCCGGGGGGGGAGCTTCGGTAATGAGCAGTTCTTC
CASSQTVRGGSFGNEQFF
>TRBJ1-5|NA|TRBV2|once
TGTGCCAGCAGTGAAGAGGGAACAGGGCAGCCCCAGCATTTT
CASSEEGTGQPQHF
>TRBJ2-7|TRBD1|TRBV19|NA
TGTGCCAGTAGTCGCGGGACAGGGGAAGCCTACGAGCAGTACTTC
CASSRGTGEAYEQYF
>TRBJ1-2|NA|TRBV9|NA
TGTGCCAGCAGCGTAGGGGGGGACGGAATCTATGGCTACACCTTC
CASSVGGDGIYGYTF
>TRBJ1-3|TRBD1|TRBV6-1|NA
TGTGCCAGCAGTGAAGCCTCTTGGACAGGTCGAAACACCATATATTTT
CASSEASWTGRNTIYF
>TRBJ1-1|NA|TRBV7-8|once
TGTGCCAGCAGCTTAGGCAACATGAACACTGAAGCTTTCTTT
CASSLGNMNTEAFF
>TRBJ1-5|NA|TRBV5-4|NA
TGTGCCAGCAGCCCCACCGACAGATATCAGCCCCAGCATTTT
CASSPTDRYQPQHF
>TRBJ2-7|TRBD1|TRBV18|NA
TGTGCCAGCTCGCCCGGGACAGCCCACGAGCAGTACTTC
CASSPGTAHEQYF
>TRBJ1-2|NA|TRBV5-1|NA
TGCGCCAGCAACCGGGGGGACGGAAGCTTAAATGGCTACACCTTC
CASNRGDGSLNGYTF
>TRBJ2-7|NA|TRBV4-1|NA
TGCGCCAGCAGCCAAGGGACAGCCAGCTCCTACGAGCAGTACTTC
CASSQGTASSYEQYF
>TRBJ2-7|NA|TRBV6-5|NA
TGTGCCAGCAGTTACCTCTCAAGGGGGGGCTACGAGCAGTACTTC
CASSYLSRGGYEQYF
>TRBJ2-7|NA|TRBV18|few
TGTGCCAGCTCACGGGGGGAGATCTACGAGCAGTACTTC
CASSRGEIYEQYF